These T cell receptor beta chains were read from a single sample in a study of vaccination and CD4 T cells after COVID-19. Their recognized antigens are unknown. TCRdb ran MiXCR on the PCR reads and lists one entry per CDR3 protein. The data contain around 15,000 distinct CDR3 sequences, approximately 50% of them singletons. Sequencing was performed on CD4+ T cells from blood, cultured in vitro, taken before SARS-CoV-2 vaccination. Receptors were obtained from a human donor who had recovered from COVID-19. Each CDR3 is given with its conserved first and last residue. Each record gives: V gene, J gene, clone size, D gene, CDR3 protein, CDR3 DNA. The D gene is left open where the match is weak. Some rows have no size entry. The others give once, few or many, or a class for an expanded clone.

V gene: TRBV5-4; J gene: TRBJ2-5; clone size: NA; D gene: NA; CDR3 protein: CASSKTTDQETQYF; CDR3 DNA: TGTGCCAGCAGCAAGACCACAGATCAAGAGACCCAGTACTTC
V gene: TRBV27; J gene: TRBJ2-5; clone size: NA; D gene: TRBD1; CDR3 protein: CASSLNGRGQETQYF; CDR3 DNA: TGTGCCAGCAGTTTAAATGGCAGGGGGCAAGAGACCCAGTACTTC
V gene: TRBV7-3; J gene: TRBJ2-2; clone size: NA; D gene: NA; CDR3 protein: CASSLHSIGEAGTGELFF; CDR3 DNA: TGTGCCAGCAGCTTACATAGTATCGGGGAGGCCGGGACCGGGGAGCTGTTTTTT
V gene: TRBV27; J gene: TRBJ1-6; clone size: NA; D gene: NA; CDR3 protein: CASSFARGNTPLHF; CDR3 DNA: TGTGCCAGCAGTTTCGCCAGGGGAAACACACCCCTCCACTTT
V gene: TRBV20-1; J gene: TRBJ1-5; clone size: NA; D gene: TRBD1; CDR3 protein: CSAGETGVRQPQHF; CDR3 DNA: TGCAGTGCTGGGGAGACAGGGGTTAGACAGCCCCAGCATTTT
V gene: TRBV5-1; J gene: TRBJ1-1; clone size: NA; D gene: NA; CDR3 protein: CASRAGHINTEAFF; CDR3 DNA: TGCGCCAGCAGAGCGGGACATATCAACACTGAAGCTTTCTTT
V gene: TRBV25-1; J gene: TRBJ2-5; clone size: few; D gene: TRBD2; CDR3 protein: CASSERLGLAGGTQYF; CDR3 DNA: TGTGCCAGCAGTGAACGGTTGGGACTAGCGGGAGGAACCCAGTACTTC
V gene: TRBV6-2/TRBV6-3; J gene: TRBJ2-5; clone size: NA; D gene: TRBD2; CDR3 protein: CASSPGLAASQYF; CDR3 DNA: TGTGCCAGCAGCCCCGGACTAGCGGCGTCCCAGTACTTC
V gene: TRBV10-3; J gene: TRBJ1-2; clone size: NA; D gene: NA; CDR3 protein: CAISEQFYGYTF; CDR3 DNA: TGTGCCATCAGTGAGCAGTTCTATGGCTACACCTTC
V gene: TRBV2; J gene: TRBJ1-5; clone size: few; D gene: NA; CDR3 protein: CASRSDGQAQHF; CDR3 DNA: TGTGCCAGCAGATCGGACGGCCAGGCCCAGCATTTT